Below are 23 T cell receptor beta chains sequenced from a single sample in a study of T cells in localized non-small cell lung cancer. This table comes from immunoSEQ multiplex PCR, and its TCRdb copy is limited to in-frame clones, with some not included. The sample gives tens of thousands of clones, 84% of which show up once; 1% to 1.5% is in the top ten. This specimen was peripheral blood, taken before any cancer treatment. Receptor source: a female donor over 55 with stage I lung adenocarcinoma.

The V gene is TRBV5-4, the J gene TRBJ2-3; no clear D gene. Between the trimmed V and J ends, which lost 0 bases and 9 bases, there was a span of 8 bases. The CDR3 runs to 12 residues. CDR1 is SGHNT and CDR2 is YYREEE in the germline V gene (reference sequence). CDR3 loop: CASSLDSKTQYF. In nucleotides, the CDR3 is TGTGCCAGCAGCTTGGATTCTAAGACGCAGTATTTT.

The rearrangement joins TRBV15 to TRBJ2-7; D unresolved. The V and J ends lost 0 bases and 4 bases respectively, with 7 bases between them. Germline V CDR1 and CDR2: LNHNV, YYDKDF (reference sequence). The CDR3 is 13 amino acids. The CDR3: CATSRDLRYEQYF. The CDR3 nucleotides are TGTGCCACCAGCAGAGATTTGCGTTACGAGCAGTACTTC.

The rearrangement links TRBV5-1 to TRBJ2-5; a weak D match, TRBD1 (8 bases). Deletions cut 7 bases from V and 4 bases from J, with 14 bases between. Germline CDR1 and CDR2: SGHRS and YFSETQ. There are 13 residues in the CDR3. The CDR3 bases are TGCGCCAGCGACAGGGGAGGGGGAGAGACCCAGTACTTC. Encoded protein: CASDRGGGETQYF. The whole variable domain, remainder taken from reference TRBV5-1 and TRBJ2-5, is KAGVTQTPRYLIKTRGQQVTLSCSPISGHRSVSWYQQTPGQGLQFLFEYFSETQRNKGNFPGRFSGRQFSNSRSEMNVSTLELGDSALYLCASDRGGGETQYFGPGTRLLVL.

The genes are TRBV11-2 and TRBJ2-1, with TRBD2 matching 9 bases. The length of the CDR3 is 15 residues. V trimming: 8 bases; J trimming: 5 bases; junction bases outside the gene matches: 10. Per germline, CDR1 SGHAT and CDR2 FQNNGV. CDR3 sequence: CASEGGREWNNEQFF. The DNA of the CDR3 is TGTGCCAGCGAAGGCGGGAGGGAATGGAACAATGAGCAGTTCTTC.

The chain couples TRBV6-4 to TRBJ2-7; TRBD2 aligns across 10 bases. The CDR3 totals 17 residues. Germline CDR1 and CDR2: MRHNA and SNTAGT. V shed 4 bases, J shed 6 bases, and the junction held 15 bases outside the gene matches. Here the CDR3 reads CASSASLAGASVGEQYF. The CDR3 DNA sequence: TGTGCCAGCAGTGCGAGTCTAGCGGGGGCCTCAGTCGGCGAGCAGTACTTC.

The rearrangement links TRBV7-3 to TRBJ2-3; D unclear. The CDR3 totals 17 residues. Germline-derived CDR1 and CDR2 are SGHTA and FQGTGA. With 3 bases removed from V and 3 bases from J, the gap between germline ends came to 19 bases. DNA for the CDR3: TGTGCCAGCAGCTTGGCCGGGCCCCTATCTGGAACAGATACGCAGTATTTT. This gives the protein CASSLAGPLSGTDTQYF.

The chain joins TRBV9 to TRBJ2-1; 9 positions agree with TRBD2. Unmatched junction bases numbered 7, after V lost 3 bases and J lost 3 bases. The germline CDR1 and CDR2 sequences are SGDLS and YYNGEE. The CDR3 has 16 residues. The CDR3 DNA is TGTGCCAGCAGCGCCTTAGCGGGAGTGGGCTACAATGAGCAGTTCTTC. It codes for CASSALAGVGYNEQFF.

This sequence joins TRBV15 and TRBJ2-7; 10 nucleotides match TRBD2. Per the germline V gene, CDR1 is LNHNV and CDR2 is YYDKDF (reference sequence). CDR3 length equals 14 residues. V shed 1 base and J 9 bases; nucleotides not matched to a gene: 6. CDR3 sequence: CATSRGALAGRQYF. CDR3 nucleotide sequence: TGTGCCACCAGCAGAGGGGCACTAGCGGGGAGGCAGTACTTC.

DNA of the CDR3: TGTGCCAGCACTGGGACAGGGGGTTCGTACACTGAAGCTTTCTTT. It translates to CASTGTGGSYTEAFF. The V gene is TRBV6-1, the J gene TRBJ1-1; 11 bases match TRBD1. The J segment lost 3 bases and the V segment lost 7 bases, leaving 7 bases of the junction unmatched. CDR1 and CDR2 from the germline V gene are MNHNS and SASEGT. This CDR3 region has 15 residues.

This clone was observed a few times. The gene calls are TRBV5-1 and TRBJ2-1; tentatively, D is TRBD1 (6 bases). This CDR3 spans 14 amino acids. V dropped 2 bases and J dropped 6 bases, with 12 bases sitting between them. Germline assignment: CDR1 SGHRS and CDR2 YFSETQ. The CDR3 DNA reads as TGCGCCAGCAGCTTCCAGGGGTCACTCAATGAGCAGTTCTTC. Translating it yields CASSFQGSLNEQFF.

The V gene is TRBV5-1, the J gene TRBJ2-3, with D possibly being TRBD2 (6 bases). The CDR3 loop spans 16 amino acids. The V gene lost 4 bases and the J gene lost 0 bases, with 15 bases spanning the gap. Germline-derived CDR1 and CDR2 are SGHRS and YFSETQ. In DNA, the CDR3 is TGCGCCAGCAGCCCCCCCCTGGAGGGGAGCACAGATACGCAGTATTTT. It encodes CASSPPLEGSTDTQYF.

V is TRBV6-6 and J is TRBJ2-2, with D unclear. V lost 10 bases to trimming and J lost 8 bases, with 11 bases between them. CDR1 MNHNY and CDR2 SVGAGI come from the germline V gene (reference sequence). The CDR3 is 11 amino acids. The CDR3 here is CATNRAGELFF. CDR3 in DNA: TGTGCCACCAACCGGGCAGGGGAGCTGTTTTTT.

The chain joins TRBV29-1 to TRBJ1-5, with 7 bases fitting TRBD1. The V gene end was trimmed by 7 bases and the J gene end by 6 bases; junction bases not matched to a gene: 9. Germline V gene sequence: CDR1 SQVTM, CDR2 ANQGSEA. The CDR3 extends over 13 amino acids. DNA for the CDR3: TGCAGCGCGGGAGACAGGGAGGGTCAGCCCCAGCATTTT. Protein product: CSAGDREGQPQHF.

The rearrangement links TRBV6-1 to TRBJ2-5; TRBD1 aligns across 7 bases. Germline assignment: CDR1 MNHNS and CDR2 SASEGT. This CDR3 has 16 amino acids. V lost 1 base to trimming and J lost 5 bases; unmatched junction nucleotides: 10. The CDR3 DNA sequence: TGTGCCAGCAGTGAAGGAAACCAGGGGGTGATGGAGACCCAGTACTTC. This codes for CASSEGNQGVMETQYF.

The chain employs TRBV11-3 and TRBJ1-1, with D uncertain. The V gene lost 8 bases and the J gene lost 5 bases, with 9 bases spanning the gap. CDR1 is SGHNT and CDR2 is YENEEA in the germline V gene. This CDR3 has 11 amino acids. CDR3 in DNA: TGTGCCAGCCTCTCTGGGACTGAAGCTTTCTTT. Encoded protein: CASLSGTEAFF.

In its sample, this clone was seen a few times. This rearrangement joins TRBV28 to TRBJ2-7, with D perhaps TRBD2 (5 bases). The V end lost 2 bases, the J end lost 6 bases, and 14 bases lay between the germline ends. This CDR3 has 14 residues. Germline V gives CDR1 MDHEN, CDR2 SYDVKM. CDR3 loop: CASSLRGKKREQYF. CDR3 sequence (DNA): TGTGCCAGCAGTTTACGGGGAAAGAAACGCGAGCAGTACTTC.

This chain links TRBV4-3 with TRBJ2-7, with unresolved D. Germline loops: CDR1 LGHNA, CDR2 YSLEER. The CDR3 contains 15 residues. The V end was cut by 0 bases, the J end by 2 bases, with 11 bases between. In DNA form, the CDR3 reads TGCGCCAGCAGCCAAGATAGGCGGTTTGCCTACGAGCAGTACTTC. It translates to CASSQDRRFAYEQYF.

The table lists this clone with a count of one. J is TRBJ2-5 and V is TRBV29-1; TRBD2 might be the D (5 bases). This CDR3 is 12 amino acids long. Trimming cost V 4 bases and J 7 bases, with 13 bases left between them. The germline V gene has CDR1 SQVTM and CDR2 ANQGSEA. CDR3 sequence (DNA): TGCAGCGTTGGTTCCGGGATCGGGACCCAGTACTTC. Translated, it gives CSVGSGIGTQYF.

The rearrangement joins TRBV5-3 to TRBJ2-7; 8 bases are a match to TRBD2. TRBV5-3 belongs to the ORF category, with a function that is uncertain. The CDR3 has 13 residues. After removal of 4 bases from V and 4 bases from J, the junction contained 4 bases not matched to a gene. CDR3 DNA sequence: TGTGCCAGAAGCCTCGGGACTAGGTACGAGCAGTACTTC. Residues: CARSLGTRYEQYF.

The rearrangement uses TRBV4-1 and TRBJ2-1, with 10 bases that match TRBD2. J gave up 3 bases and V 0 bases, and 2 bases lay outside the gene matches. The CDR3 extends over 16 amino acids. CDR1 MGHRA and CDR2 YSYEKL come from the germline V gene. In DNA form, the CDR3 reads TGCGCCAGCAGCCAAGAAGCGGGAGGGTACTACAATGAGCAGTTCTTC. Encoded protein: CASSQEAGGYYNEQFF.

The chain uses TRBV28 and TRBJ1-2, with D unresolved. Germline assignment: CDR1 MDHEN and CDR2 SYDVKM. This CDR3 has 13 residues. Trimming removed 4 bases at V and 4 bases at J, with 10 bases between. The CDR3 here is CASSSYGLYGYTF. The CDR3 nucleotides are TGTGCCAGCAGTTCTTACGGCCTCTATGGCTACACCTTC.

The chain carries TRBV11-2 and TRBJ2-2; 7 bases line up with TRBD1. This CDR3 is 15 amino acids long. The V gene end was trimmed by 2 bases and the J gene end by 6 bases; junction bases not matched to a gene: 6. The germline V gene has CDR1 SGHAT and CDR2 FQNNGV. The CDR3 reads CASSLNRGSAGELFF. As DNA, the CDR3 is TGTGCCAGCAGCTTAAACAGGGGAAGCGCCGGGGAGCTGTTTTTT.

This clone ranks as medium-sized (0.01 to 0.1%). The chain couples TRBV7-3 to TRBJ1-1; D might be TRBD1 (5 bases). Germline V gene data show CDR1 as SGHTA and CDR2 as FQGTGA. The ends were cut back, 3 bases at V and 7 bases at J, with 12 bases in the middle. CDR3 length: 13 residues. The CDR3 nucleotides read TGTGCCAGCAGCTTGGTCGGGGGGTATGAAGCTTTCTTT. It yields the protein CASSLVGGYEAFF.